A single sample gave rise to the 13 T cell receptor beta chains below, sequenced in a study of T-cell reconstitution after alpha-beta-depleted transplantation in children. Unique molecular identifiers were built into the TCRbeta library. Using its own MiXCR run on the PCR reads, TCRdb lists one record per CDR3 protein. Counted here are some 260,000 distinct CDR3 sequences, approximately 24% occurring once; the ten biggest clones make up under 5.5%. The material sequenced was PBMCs, mostly from graft donor cells, taken 360 days after TCRalphabeta/CD19-depleted stem cell transplant. These receptors were collected from a female patient aged 2-10 years who had a stem cell transplant for congenital amegakaryocytic thrombocytopenia, so the T cells may come from the graft donor.

This clonotype showed up many times. V usage is TRBV5-1 and J usage is TRBJ2-5, with TRBD1 identical over 7 bases. With 5 bases clipped from V and 4 bases from J, the junction kept 2 bases outside the gene matches. CDR3 length: 12 amino acids. Germline V gives CDR1 SGHRS, CDR2 YFSETQ. DNA of the CDR3: TGCGCCAGCAGAAGGGACAGAGAGACCCAGTACTTC. It encodes CASRRDRETQYF.

This clonotype was seen more than once but under ten times. The rearrangement links TRBV6-2 or TRBV6-3 to TRBJ2-5; 10 bases are a match to TRBD2. V gave up 2 bases and J gave up 1 base; unmatched junction bases: 1. Germline V gene lookup returns CDR1 MNHEY and CDR2 SVGEGT. There are 15 residues in the CDR3. The CDR3 DNA reads as TGTGCCAGCAGTTACCAGCGGGGGGGCCAAGAGACCCAGTACTTC. The encoded protein is CASSYQRGGQETQYF.

The rearrangement uses TRBV2 and TRBJ1-3; D is uncertain. Germline values: CDR1 SNHLY, CDR2 FYNNEI. V shed 7 bases and J shed 1 base, with 8 bases lying between them. CDR3 length: 13 amino acids. CDR3 residues: CASKVSSGNTIYF. CDR3 sequence (DNA): TGTGCCAGCAAGGTCTCGTCTGGAAACACCATATATTTT.

This clonotype was detected a few times. The chain recombines TRBV4-2 with TRBJ2-7, with 11 bases identical to TRBD2. Germline V gene sequence: CDR1 LGHNA, CDR2 YNFKEQ. The length of the CDR3 is 16 residues. The junction had 9 bases not matched to a gene; V was cut back by 1 base and J by 7 bases. The CDR3 spells CASSQVFSGRGREQYF. In DNA form, the CDR3 reads TGTGCCAGCAGCCAAGTATTTAGCGGGAGGGGTAGGGAGCAGTACTTC.

This clonotype was seen a few times. The chain couples TRBV10-3 to TRBJ1-4; 7 bases align to TRBD1. Germline V gives CDR1 ENHRY, CDR2 SYGVKD. The ends lost 10 bases at V and 8 bases at J; junction bases unmatched: 10. This CDR3 is built from 13 residues. The CDR3 reads CATTGDWGEKLFF. The DNA of the CDR3 is TGTGCCACCACAGGGGATTGGGGCGAAAAACTGTTTTTT.

This clonotype was counted a single time. This chain connects TRBV7-2 to TRBJ2-1; D is possibly TRBD1 (6 bases). The length of the CDR3 is 15 residues. Trimming stripped 3 bases from V and 12 bases from J, with 21 bases between. The V gene's germline CDR1 is SGHTA and CDR2 FQGNSA. This chain's CDR3 is CASSFGVGASGWQFF. CDR3 DNA sequence: TGTGCCAGCAGCTTTGGCGTGGGGGCTTCTGGGTGGCAGTTCTTC.

This clonotype was seen a handful of times. This rearrangement joins TRBV5-1 to TRBJ2-2; D gene ambiguous. Trimming removed 0 bases at V and 2 bases at J, with 5 bases between. Germline values: CDR1 SGHRS, CDR2 YFSETQ. CDR3 length: 14 amino acids. CDR3 region: CASSLDTNTGELFF. CDR3 coding DNA: TGCGCCAGCAGCTTGGACACCAACACCGGGGAGCTGTTTTTT.

The chain is built from TRBV7-9 and TRBJ1-2; D remains unclear. This CDR3 has 16 amino acids. Germline assignment: CDR1 SEHNR and CDR2 FQNEAQ (reference sequence). Trimming shortened V by 4 bases and J by 3 bases, and 18 bases separated the two germline ends. The CDR3 DNA reads TGTGCCAGCAGCTCCGGTCGGCTACTCGAGGACTATGGCTACACCTTC. This translates into CASSSGRLLEDYGYTF.

The gene calls are TRBV2 and TRBJ2-5; 8 bases are a match to TRBD1. V dropped 6 bases and J dropped 2; count of bases not matched to a gene: 5. The CDR3 runs 14 residues. Germline V gene data show CDR1 as SNHLY and CDR2 as FYNNEI. The CDR3 loop is CASRTGTGQETQYF. The CDR3 coding sequence is TGTGCCAGCAGAACAGGGACAGGTCAAGAGACCCAGTACTTC.

This chain uses TRBV15 with TRBJ2-5; a weak D match, TRBD2 (6 bases). The CDR3 sequence is 14 residues long. CDR1 and CDR2 from the germline V gene are LNHNV and YYDKDF (reference sequence). The V end lost 1 base, the J end lost 5 bases, and 11 bases lay between the germline ends. This CDR3 is CATSRGGALETQYF. The CDR3 nucleotides read TGTGCCACCAGCAGAGGCGGGGCGTTGGAGACCCAGTACTTC.

This clonotype came up a few times. The V call is TRBV10-3, the J call TRBJ2-7, with 9 bases fitting TRBD1. This CDR3 contains 14 residues. Trimming took 7 bases from V and 6 from J; bases not matched to a gene: 10. Germline V CDR1 and CDR2: ENHRY, SYGVKD. Here the CDR3 DNA reads TGTGCCATCAATCCGGGACAGGGATTTTCCGAGCAGTACTTC. Protein: CAINPGQGFSEQYF.

This clonotype was seen repeatedly, ten times or more. Here the CDR3 reads CASSLNRGETQYF. CDR3 bases: TGTGCCAGCAGTTTAAACAGGGGAGAGACCCAGTACTTC. This rearrangement joins TRBV28 to TRBJ2-5; TRBD1 matches at 7 bases. The CDR3 runs 13 residues. CDR1 and CDR2 from the germline V gene are MDHEN and SYDVKM. After removal of 2 bases from V and 4 bases from J, the junction contained 1 base not matched to a gene.

This clonotype was observed many times. The chain uses TRBV4-3 and TRBJ1-1; no firm D call. Trimming took 0 bases from V and 7 from J, leaving 12 bases between them. The V gene's germline CDR1 is LGHNA and CDR2 YSLEER. The CDR3 is 14 residues long. Here the CDR3 reads CASSQDSSPIEAFF. Written as DNA, the CDR3 is TGCGCCAGCAGCCAAGATAGTTCACCGATTGAAGCTTTCTTT.